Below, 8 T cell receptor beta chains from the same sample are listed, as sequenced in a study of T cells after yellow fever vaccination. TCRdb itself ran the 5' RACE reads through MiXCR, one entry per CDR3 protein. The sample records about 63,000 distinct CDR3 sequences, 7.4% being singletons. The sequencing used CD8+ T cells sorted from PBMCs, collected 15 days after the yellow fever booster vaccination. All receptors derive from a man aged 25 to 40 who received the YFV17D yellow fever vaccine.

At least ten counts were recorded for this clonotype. CDR3 coding DNA: TGTGCCAGCAGCTACTATGAACCTGGGGCCAACGTCCTGACTTTC. This encodes CASSYYEPGANVLTF. V is TRBV7-9 and J is TRBJ2-6, with D unclear. The CDR3 contains 15 residues. Germline-derived CDR1 and CDR2 are SEHNR and FQNEAQ (reference sequence). Trimming pared 4 bases from V and 2 bases from J, leaving 9 bases between.

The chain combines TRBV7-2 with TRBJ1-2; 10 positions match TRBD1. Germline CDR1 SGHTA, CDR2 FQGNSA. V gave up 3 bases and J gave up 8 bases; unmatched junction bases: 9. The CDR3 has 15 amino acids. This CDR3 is CASSLVTGTGDGYTF. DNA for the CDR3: TGTGCCAGCAGCTTGGTCACGGGGACAGGGGACGGCTACACCTTC. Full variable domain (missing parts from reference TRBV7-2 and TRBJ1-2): GAGVSQSPSNKVTEKGKDVELRCDPISGHTALYWYRQSLGQGLEFLIYFQGNSAPDKSGLPSDRFSAERTGGSVSTLTIQRTQQEDSAVYLCASSLVTGTGDGYTFGSGTRLTVV.

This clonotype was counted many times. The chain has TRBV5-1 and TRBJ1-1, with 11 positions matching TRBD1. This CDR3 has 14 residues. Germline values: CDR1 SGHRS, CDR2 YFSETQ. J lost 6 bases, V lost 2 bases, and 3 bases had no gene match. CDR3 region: CASSFGTGGPEAFF. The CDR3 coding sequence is TGCGCCAGCAGCTTTGGGACAGGGGGGCCTGAAGCTTTCTTT. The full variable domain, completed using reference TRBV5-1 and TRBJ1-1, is KAGVTQTPRYLIKTRGQQVTLSCSPISGHRSVSWYQQTPGQGLQFLFEYFSETQRNKGNFPGRFSGRQFSNSRSEMNVSTLELGDSALYLCASSFGTGGPEAFFGQGTRLTVV.

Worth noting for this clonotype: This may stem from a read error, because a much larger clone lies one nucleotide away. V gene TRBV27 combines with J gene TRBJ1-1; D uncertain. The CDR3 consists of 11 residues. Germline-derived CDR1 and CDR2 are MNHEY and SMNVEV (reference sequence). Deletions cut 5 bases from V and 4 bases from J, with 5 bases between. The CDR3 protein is CASSAGTEAFF. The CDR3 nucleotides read TGTGCCAGCAGTGCGGGCACTGAAGCTTTCTTT.

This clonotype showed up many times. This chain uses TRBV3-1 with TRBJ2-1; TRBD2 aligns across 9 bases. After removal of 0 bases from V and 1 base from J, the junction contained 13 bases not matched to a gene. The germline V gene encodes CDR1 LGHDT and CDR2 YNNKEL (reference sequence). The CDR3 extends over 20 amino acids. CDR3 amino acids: CASSQERRQREVGSYNEQFF. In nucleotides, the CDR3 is TGTGCCAGCAGCCAAGAGCGACGTCAGCGGGAGGTGGGTTCCTACAATGAGCAGTTCTTC.

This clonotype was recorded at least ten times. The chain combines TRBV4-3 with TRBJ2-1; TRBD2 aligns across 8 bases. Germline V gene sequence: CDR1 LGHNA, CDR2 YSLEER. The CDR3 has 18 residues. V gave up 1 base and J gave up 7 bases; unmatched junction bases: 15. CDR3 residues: CASSQVPLGEAGENEQFF. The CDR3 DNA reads TGCGCCAGCAGCCAAGTCCCCCTCGGTGAAGCGGGAGAGAATGAGCAGTTCTTC.

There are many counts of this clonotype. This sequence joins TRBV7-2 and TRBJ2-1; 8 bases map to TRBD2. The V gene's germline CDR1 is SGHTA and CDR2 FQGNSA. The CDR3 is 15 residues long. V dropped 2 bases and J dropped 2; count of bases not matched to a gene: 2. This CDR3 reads CASSLTSGTYNEQFF. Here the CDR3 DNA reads TGTGCCAGCAGCTTAACTAGCGGTACCTACAATGAGCAGTTCTTC.

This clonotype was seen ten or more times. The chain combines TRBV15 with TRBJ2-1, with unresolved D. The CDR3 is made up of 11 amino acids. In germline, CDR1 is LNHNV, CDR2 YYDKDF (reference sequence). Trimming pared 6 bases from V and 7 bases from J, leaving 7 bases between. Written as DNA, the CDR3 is TGTGCCACCAGACGGGCAAATGAGCAGTTCTTC. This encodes CATRRANEQFF.